The rows below give T cell receptor beta chains drawn from one sample of a study of shared clonotypes between healthy human individuals. The repertoire was sequenced with immunoSEQ multiplex PCR; TCRdb's copy has only in-frame clones and lacks some. The table has 780,000 or so clones, 72% seen once. Sequences were obtained from memory CD4+ T cells sorted from blood. These receptors all come from a woman aged 25 to 39 in good health. Both conserved end residues are part of each CDR3. The order of the fields is V gene, CDR3 length, J gene, D gene, clone size, CDR3 DNA, CDR3 protein. A D gene is named only where the DNA matches it firmly. Size is stated for part of the rows, as once, few or many counts, or as a class when the clone is expanded.

v_gene: TRBV11-2; len: 13; j_gene: TRBJ1-1; d_gene: -; abundance: few; CDR3nt: TGTGCCAGCAGCTCTCAACGGGACACTGAAGCTTTCTTT; CDR3aa: CASSSQRDTEAFF
v_gene: TRBV7-9; len: 14; j_gene: TRBJ1-1; d_gene: -; abundance: -; CDR3nt: TGTGCCAGCAGTCGAAAGGACAGGAACACTGAAGCTTTCTTT; CDR3aa: CASSRKDRNTEAFF
v_gene: TRBV11-2; len: 14; j_gene: TRBJ1-3; d_gene: TRBD1; abundance: -; CDR3nt: TGTGCCAGCAACCCGGACAGGGCTGGAAACACCATATATTTT; CDR3aa: CASNPDRAGNTIYF
v_gene: TRBV28; len: 16; j_gene: TRBJ2-7; d_gene: TRBD2; abundance: -; CDR3nt: TGTGCCAGCCTGACTAGCGGGAGAGGCTTGGGGGGGGAGCAGTACTTC; CDR3aa: CASLTSGRGLGGEQYF
v_gene: TRBV9; len: 15; j_gene: TRBJ2-4; d_gene: TRBD2; abundance: -; CDR3nt: TGTGCCAGCAGCATAGCCTTAGCGGGGGAGAACATTCAGTACTTC; CDR3aa: CASSIALAGENIQYF
v_gene: TRBV27; len: 15; j_gene: TRBJ2-3; d_gene: -; abundance: once; CDR3nt: TGTGCCAGCAGTTTATCATTAAGAAGCACAGATACGCAGTATTTT; CDR3aa: CASSLSLRSTDTQYF
v_gene: TRBV9; len: 16; j_gene: TRBJ2-1; d_gene: TRBD2; abundance: -; CDR3nt: TGTGCCAGCAGCGTAGGTACTAGCGTGGCGGAAGTTGAGCAGTTCTTC; CDR3aa: CASSVGTSVAEVEQFF
v_gene: TRBV30; len: 17; j_gene: TRBJ2-1; d_gene: -; abundance: -; CDR3nt: TGTGCCTGGAGTGTACTAAGGGGCCGCAGCCCCTACAATGAGCAGTTCTTC; CDR3aa: CAWSVLRGRSPYNEQFF
v_gene: TRBV7-2; len: 13; j_gene: TRBJ1-1; d_gene: -; abundance: -; CDR3nt: TGTGCCAGCAGCTTAGAAGAAAACACTGAAGCTTTCTTT; CDR3aa: CASSLEENTEAFF
v_gene: TRBV19; len: 14; j_gene: TRBJ2-3; d_gene: -; abundance: once; CDR3nt: TGTGCCAGTAGAGACAGGCCCCAAGGGGATACGCAGTATTTT; CDR3aa: CASRDRPQGDTQYF
v_gene: TRBV11-2; len: 15; j_gene: TRBJ2-7; d_gene: TRBD1; abundance: -; CDR3nt: TGTGCCAGCAGCTTAGTGCTACAGGGGGTCTACGAGCAGTACTTC; CDR3aa: CASSLVLQGVYEQYF
v_gene: TRBV7-8; len: 17; j_gene: TRBJ2-5; d_gene: -; abundance: -; CDR3nt: TGTGCCAGCACCCTAAATCGTGTTCCGGTCTACCAAGAGACCCAGTACTTC; CDR3aa: CASTLNRVPVYQETQYF
v_gene: TRBV2; len: 13; j_gene: TRBJ2-7; d_gene: -; abundance: once; CDR3nt: TGTGCCAGCACCCGGGGGATCCCCTACGAGCAGTACTTC; CDR3aa: CASTRGIPYEQYF
v_gene: TRBV7-9; len: 14; j_gene: TRBJ1-1; d_gene: -; abundance: -; CDR3nt: TGTGCCAGCAGCCCCCCCCCGGGGAACACTGAAGCTTTCTTT; CDR3aa: CASSPPPGNTEAFF
v_gene: TRBV5-1; len: 15; j_gene: TRBJ2-3; d_gene: TRBD1; abundance: few; CDR3nt: TGCGCCAGCAGCAACCGACAGGGTGGGGCAGATACGCAGTATTTT; CDR3aa: CASSNRQGGADTQYF
v_gene: TRBV18; len: 16; j_gene: TRBJ2-5; d_gene: TRBD2; abundance: -; CDR3nt: TGTGCCAGCTCCGTTCAAAATAGCGGGAGCCCCCAGACCCAGTACTTC; CDR3aa: CASSVQNSGSPQTQYF
v_gene: TRBV5-1; len: 15; j_gene: TRBJ2-5; d_gene: TRBD2; abundance: -; CDR3nt: TGCGCCAGCAGCTTGGGCGGGAGGAGACTGGAGACCCAGTACTTC; CDR3aa: CASSLGGRRLETQYF
v_gene: TRBV4-2; len: 17; j_gene: TRBJ2-7; d_gene: TRBD1; abundance: once; CDR3nt: TGTGCCAGCAGCCAAATCTCAACCCGGGACAGCTTCTACGAGCAGTACTTC; CDR3aa: CASSQISTRDSFYEQYF
v_gene: TRBV4-2; len: 15; j_gene: TRBJ2-7; d_gene: TRBD2; abundance: -; CDR3nt: TGTGCCAGCAGCCAAGTATCCGGGAGGGCCTACGAGCAGTACTTC; CDR3aa: CASSQVSGRAYEQYF
v_gene: TRBV21-1; len: 11; j_gene: TRBJ2-7; d_gene: -; abundance: -; CDR3nt: TGTGCCAGCAGCGTTCGACGCGAGCAGTACTTC; CDR3aa: CASSVRREQYF
v_gene: TRBV29-1; len: 12; j_gene: TRBJ2-7; d_gene: TRBD2; abundance: -; CDR3nt: TGCAGCGTTGTAGCGGGAGTAAGCGAGCAGTACTTC; CDR3aa: CSVVAGVSEQYF
v_gene: TRBV13; len: 19; j_gene: TRBJ1-2; d_gene: TRBD1; abundance: -; CDR3nt: TGTGCCAGCAGCTTAAGGACGTTCCGTGGCGGGCAGGGGGTCTATGGCTACACCTTC; CDR3aa: CASSLRTFRGGQGVYGYTF
v_gene: TRBV19; len: 15; j_gene: TRBJ1-1; d_gene: -; abundance: -; CDR3nt: TGTGCCAGTAGCCCCCCTTGGGCTGATTACACTGAAGCTTTCTTT; CDR3aa: CASSPPWADYTEAFF
v_gene: TRBV7-9; len: 14; j_gene: TRBJ2-7; d_gene: TRBD1; abundance: -; CDR3nt: TGTGCCAGCAGCTTAGGACAGGGGGGCGCCGAGCAGTACTTC; CDR3aa: CASSLGQGGAEQYF
v_gene: TRBV5-4; len: 14; j_gene: TRBJ1-1; d_gene: TRBD1; abundance: -; CDR3nt: TGTGCCAGCAGCTTGCAGGGGGGCGACACTGAAGCTTTCTTT; CDR3aa: CASSLQGGDTEAFF
v_gene: TRBV2; len: 13; j_gene: TRBJ1-1; d_gene: -; abundance: -; CDR3nt: TGTGCCAGCAATGCCCAGACCCTCACTGAAGCTTTCTTT; CDR3aa: CASNAQTLTEAFF
v_gene: TRBV6-5; len: 15; j_gene: TRBJ2-1; d_gene: TRBD2; abundance: -; CDR3nt: TGTGCCAGCAGTTACGAAGCGGGAGCAGGCAATGAGCAGTTCTTC; CDR3aa: CASSYEAGAGNEQFF
v_gene: TRBV28; len: 12; j_gene: TRBJ2-3; d_gene: TRBD2; abundance: once; CDR3nt: TGTGCCAGCAGTAAAACTAGCGCCACGCAGTATTTT; CDR3aa: CASSKTSATQYF
v_gene: TRBV7-9; len: 15; j_gene: TRBJ2-4; d_gene: -; abundance: -; CDR3nt: TGTGCCAGCAGCTTAGAAGCATTTGGCAAAAACATTCAGTACTTC; CDR3aa: CASSLEAFGKNIQYF
v_gene: TRBV29-1; len: 14; j_gene: TRBJ2-2; d_gene: -; abundance: few; CDR3nt: TGCAGCGTCTGGTGGGCAGGGCGCACCGGGGAGCTGTTTTTT; CDR3aa: CSVWWAGRTGELFF
v_gene: TRBV27; len: 13; j_gene: TRBJ2-1; d_gene: -; abundance: -; CDR3nt: TGTGCCAGCAGTTTATCTAGAATTGGTGAGCAGTTCTTC; CDR3aa: CASSLSRIGEQFF
v_gene: TRBV5-4; len: 14; j_gene: TRBJ2-7; d_gene: TRBD1; abundance: -; CDR3nt: TGTGCCAGCAGCTCCCAGGGGGCGCTTATCGAGCAGTACTTC; CDR3aa: CASSSQGALIEQYF
v_gene: TRBV20-1; len: 11; j_gene: TRBJ1-2; d_gene: -; abundance: few; CDR3nt: TGCAGTGCTAGCCTCTTAGGGGGCTACACCTTC; CDR3aa: CSASLLGGYTF
v_gene: TRBV19; len: 15; j_gene: TRBJ2-7; d_gene: -; abundance: -; CDR3nt: TGTGCCAGTAGTATCACCCGGTACGGCCCGCGAGAGCAGTACTTC; CDR3aa: CASSITRYGPREQYF
v_gene: TRBV10-1; len: 15; j_gene: TRBJ1-5; d_gene: TRBD1; abundance: -; CDR3nt: TGCGCCAGCACTCGGGACAGGAGACTTCATCAGCCCCAGCATTTT; CDR3aa: CASTRDRRLHQPQHF
v_gene: TRBV28; len: 14; j_gene: TRBJ1-5; d_gene: -; abundance: few; CDR3nt: TGTGCCAGCAGCCCATTGTATAGCAATCAGCCCCAGCATTTT; CDR3aa: CASSPLYSNQPQHF
v_gene: TRBV7-2; len: 13; j_gene: TRBJ2-5; d_gene: TRBD1; abundance: few; CDR3nt: TGTGCCAGCTCCCTTGGGACAGTAGAGACCCAGTACTTC; CDR3aa: CASSLGTVETQYF
v_gene: TRBV30; len: 13; j_gene: TRBJ1-5; d_gene: -; abundance: -; CDR3nt: TGTGCCTGGAGTGCCGGCCCCCAGCAGCCCCAGCATTTT; CDR3aa: CAWSAGPQQPQHF
v_gene: TRBV11-2; len: 12; j_gene: TRBJ2-5; d_gene: -; abundance: -; CDR3nt: TGTGCCAGCAGCCACAACCGGGAGACCCAGTACTTC; CDR3aa: CASSHNRETQYF
v_gene: TRBV5-1; len: 16; j_gene: TRBJ1-4; d_gene: -; abundance: -; CDR3nt: TGCGCCAGCAGCTTGACGGCCACCGCAACTAATGAAAAACTGTTTTTT; CDR3aa: CASSLTATATNEKLFF
v_gene: TRBV28; len: 14; j_gene: TRBJ2-7; d_gene: -; abundance: few; CDR3nt: TGTGCCAGCAGTTTACCCGGCGGTTTGATCGAGCAGTACTTC; CDR3aa: CASSLPGGLIEQYF